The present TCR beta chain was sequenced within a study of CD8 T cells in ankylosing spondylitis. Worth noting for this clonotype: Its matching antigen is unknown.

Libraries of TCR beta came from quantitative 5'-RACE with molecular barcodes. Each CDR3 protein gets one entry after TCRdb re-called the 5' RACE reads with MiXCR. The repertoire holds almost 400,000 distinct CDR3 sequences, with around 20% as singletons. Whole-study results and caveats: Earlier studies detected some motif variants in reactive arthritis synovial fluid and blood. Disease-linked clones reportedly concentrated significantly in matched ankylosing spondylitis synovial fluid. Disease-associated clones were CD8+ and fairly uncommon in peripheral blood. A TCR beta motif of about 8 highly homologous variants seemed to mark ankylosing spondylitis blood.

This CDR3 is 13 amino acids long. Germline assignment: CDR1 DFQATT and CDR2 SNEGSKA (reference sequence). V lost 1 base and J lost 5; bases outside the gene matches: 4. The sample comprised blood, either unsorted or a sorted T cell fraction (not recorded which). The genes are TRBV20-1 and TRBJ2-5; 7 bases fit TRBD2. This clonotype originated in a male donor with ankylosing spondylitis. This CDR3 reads CSARVPGGETQYF. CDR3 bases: TGCAGTGCTAGAGTCCCGGGAGGTGAGACCCAGTACTTC.